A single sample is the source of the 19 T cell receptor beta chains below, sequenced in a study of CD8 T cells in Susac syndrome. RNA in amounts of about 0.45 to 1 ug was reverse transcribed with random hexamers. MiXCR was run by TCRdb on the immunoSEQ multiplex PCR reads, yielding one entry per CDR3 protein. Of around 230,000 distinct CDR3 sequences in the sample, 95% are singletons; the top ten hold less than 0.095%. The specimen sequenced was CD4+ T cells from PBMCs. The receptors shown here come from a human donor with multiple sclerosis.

The CDR3 DNA reads as TGCAGCGTCCTCCACGCTGAGCAGTTCTTC. This codes for CSVLHAEQFF. V is TRBV29-1 and J is TRBJ2-1, with D unresolved. Germline V gives CDR1 SQVTM, CDR2 ANQGSEA. This CDR3 region has 10 residues. Trimming pared 6 bases from V and 9 bases from J, leaving 9 bases between.

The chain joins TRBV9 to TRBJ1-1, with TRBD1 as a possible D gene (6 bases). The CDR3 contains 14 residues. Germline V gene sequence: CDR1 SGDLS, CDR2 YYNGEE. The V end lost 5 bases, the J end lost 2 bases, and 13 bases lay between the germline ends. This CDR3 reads CASSPLQGNTEAFF. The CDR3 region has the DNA TGTGCCAGCAGTCCACTACAGGGTAACACTGAAGCTTTCTTT.

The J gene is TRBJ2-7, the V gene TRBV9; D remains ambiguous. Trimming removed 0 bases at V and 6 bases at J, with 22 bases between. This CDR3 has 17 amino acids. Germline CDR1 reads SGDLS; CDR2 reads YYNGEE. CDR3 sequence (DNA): TGTGCCAGCAGCGTAGTGGCGCGGAGACCCCCGCTTTGCGAGCAGTACTTC. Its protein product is CASSVVARRPPLCEQYF.

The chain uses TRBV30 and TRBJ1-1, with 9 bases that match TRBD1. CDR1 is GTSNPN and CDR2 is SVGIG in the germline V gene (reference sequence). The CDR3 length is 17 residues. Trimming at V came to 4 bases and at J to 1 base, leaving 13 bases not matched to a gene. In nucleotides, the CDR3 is TGTGCCTGGAAAGGAGGGTTCCTGGGACAGGGGAACACTGAAGCTTTCTTT. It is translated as CAWKGGFLGQGNTEAFF.

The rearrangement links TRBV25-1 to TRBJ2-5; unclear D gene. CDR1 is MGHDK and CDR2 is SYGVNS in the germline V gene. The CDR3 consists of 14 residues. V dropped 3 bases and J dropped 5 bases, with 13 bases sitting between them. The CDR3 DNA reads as TGTGCCAGCAGTGACGGAATCTTAGTGGAGACCCAGTACTTC. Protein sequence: CASSDGILVETQYF.

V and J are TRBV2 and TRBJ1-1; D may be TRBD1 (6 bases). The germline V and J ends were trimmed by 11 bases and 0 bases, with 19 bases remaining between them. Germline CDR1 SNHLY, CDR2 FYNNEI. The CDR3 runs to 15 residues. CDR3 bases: TGTGCCTCCGGGGGCCTTTCCCTCATGAACACTGAAGCTTTCTTT. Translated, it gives CASGGLSLMNTEAFF.

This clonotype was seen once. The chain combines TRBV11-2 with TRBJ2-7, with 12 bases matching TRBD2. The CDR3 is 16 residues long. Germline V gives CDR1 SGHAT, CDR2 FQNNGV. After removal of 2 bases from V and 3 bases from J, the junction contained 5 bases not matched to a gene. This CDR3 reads CASSLRTSGKVYEQYF. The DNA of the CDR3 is TGTGCCAGCAGCTTAAGGACTAGCGGGAAGGTCTACGAGCAGTACTTC.

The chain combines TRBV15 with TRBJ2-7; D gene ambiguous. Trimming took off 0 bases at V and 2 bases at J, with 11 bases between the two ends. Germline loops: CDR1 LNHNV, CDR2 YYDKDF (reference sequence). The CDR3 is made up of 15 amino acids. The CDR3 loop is CATSRDLGGTYEQYF. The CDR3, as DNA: TGTGCCACCAGCAGAGACCTTGGTGGTACCTACGAGCAGTACTTC. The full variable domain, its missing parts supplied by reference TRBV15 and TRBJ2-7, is DAMVIQNPRYQVTQFGKPVTLSCSQTLNHNVMYWYQQKSSQAPKLLFHYYDKDFNNEADTPDNFQSRRPNTSFCFLDIRSPGLGDTAMYLCATSRDLGGTYEQYFGPGTRLTVT.

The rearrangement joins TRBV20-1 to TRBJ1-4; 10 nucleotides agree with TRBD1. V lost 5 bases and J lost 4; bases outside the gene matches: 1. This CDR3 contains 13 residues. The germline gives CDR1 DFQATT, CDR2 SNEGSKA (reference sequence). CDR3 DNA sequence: TGCAGTGCTGGACAGGGGGTTAATGAAAAACTGTTTTTT. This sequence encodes CSAGQGVNEKLFF.

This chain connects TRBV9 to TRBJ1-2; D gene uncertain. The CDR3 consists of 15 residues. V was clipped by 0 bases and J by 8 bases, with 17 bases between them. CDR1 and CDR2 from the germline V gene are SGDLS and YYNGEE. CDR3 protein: CASSVDGRLIGGYTF. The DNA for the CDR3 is TGTGCCAGCAGCGTAGATGGCCGGTTAATAGGGGGCTACACCTTC.

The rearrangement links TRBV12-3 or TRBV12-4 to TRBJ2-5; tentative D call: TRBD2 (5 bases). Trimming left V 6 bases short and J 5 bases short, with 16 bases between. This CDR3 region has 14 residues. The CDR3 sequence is CASSPNLPGETQYF. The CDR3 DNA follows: TGTGCCAGCAGCCCTAACCTCCCGGGGGAGACCCAGTACTTC.

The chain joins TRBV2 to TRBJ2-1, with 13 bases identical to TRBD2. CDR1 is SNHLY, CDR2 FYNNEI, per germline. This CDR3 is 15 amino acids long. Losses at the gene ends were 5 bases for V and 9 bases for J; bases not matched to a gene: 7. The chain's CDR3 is CASSRTSGSFSEQFF. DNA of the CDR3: TGTGCCAGCAGTAGGACTAGCGGGAGCTTTAGTGAGCAGTTCTTC.

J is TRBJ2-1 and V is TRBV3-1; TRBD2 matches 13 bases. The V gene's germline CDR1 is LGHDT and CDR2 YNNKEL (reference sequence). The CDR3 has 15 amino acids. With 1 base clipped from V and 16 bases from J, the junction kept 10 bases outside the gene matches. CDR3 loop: CASSQGRLAGGGAFF. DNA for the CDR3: TGTGCCAGCAGCCAAGGCCGACTAGCGGGAGGTGGAGCTTTCTTC.

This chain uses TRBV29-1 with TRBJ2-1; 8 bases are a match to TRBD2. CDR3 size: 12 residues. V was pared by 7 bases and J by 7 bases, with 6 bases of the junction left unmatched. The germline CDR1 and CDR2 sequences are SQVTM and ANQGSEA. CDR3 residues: CSAARLANEQFF. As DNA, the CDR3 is TGCAGCGCCGCAAGACTAGCGAATGAGCAGTTCTTC.

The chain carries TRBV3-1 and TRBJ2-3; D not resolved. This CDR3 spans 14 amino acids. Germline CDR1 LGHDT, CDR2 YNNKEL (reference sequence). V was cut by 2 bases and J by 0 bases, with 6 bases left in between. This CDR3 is CASSQLASTDTQYF. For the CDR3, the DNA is TGTGCCAGCAGCCAACTTGCGAGCACAGATACGCAGTATTTT.

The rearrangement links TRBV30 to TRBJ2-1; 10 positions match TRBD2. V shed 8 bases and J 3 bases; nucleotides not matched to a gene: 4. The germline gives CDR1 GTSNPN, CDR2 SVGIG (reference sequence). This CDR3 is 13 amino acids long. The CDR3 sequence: CAQSSGSYNEQFF. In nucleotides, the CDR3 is TGTGCCCAGTCTAGCGGGAGCTACAATGAGCAGTTCTTC.

CDR3 bases: TGCAGCGTTGAAGGACAGGGGGTCCTAGGCTACACCTTC. It translates to CSVEGQGVLGYTF. The chain combines TRBV29-1 with TRBJ1-2; 9 positions agree with TRBD1. J gave up 8 bases and V 1 base, and 5 bases lay outside the gene matches. CDR3 length: 13 residues. Germline CDR1 reads SQVTM; CDR2 reads ANQGSEA.

DNA for the CDR3: TGTGCCAGCGGGGGGACGAACTATGGCTACACCTTC. Translation gives CASGGTNYGYTF. V and J are TRBV3-1 and TRBJ1-2, with a weak D call TRBD1 (5 bases). CDR3 length equals 12 residues. Looked up from germline, CDR1 is LGHDT and CDR2 is YNNKEL (reference sequence). V was clipped by 8 bases and J by 2 bases, with 9 bases between them.

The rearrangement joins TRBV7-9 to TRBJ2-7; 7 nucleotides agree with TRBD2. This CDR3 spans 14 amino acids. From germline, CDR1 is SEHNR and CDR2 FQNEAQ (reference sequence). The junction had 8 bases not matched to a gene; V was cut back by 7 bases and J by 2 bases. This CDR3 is CASTLGGIAYEQYF. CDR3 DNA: TGTGCCAGCACGCTGGGGGGGATCGCCTACGAGCAGTACTTC.